The clone carrying this TCR beta chain was detected only a few times. Its target is not known. The record originates from a study of OX40 agonist ivuxolimab in advanced cancers. Study-level information: The treatment was a fully human IgG2 OX40 agonist, ivuxolimab. It was permissible to have had prior anti-PD-1, anti-PD-L1 or anti-CTLA-4 therapy, and around 40% had some. Notes on the study in general: Expanded clones were, on average, more numerous among CD8+ T cells than CD4+.

With autoimmune disease history or systemic immunosuppression, patients were excluded. Germline lookup yields CDR1 SQVTM and CDR2 ANQGSEA. This CDR3 is built from 12 residues. Trimming removed 7 bases from V and 3 bases from J, with 9 bases in between. TCRdb's table, derived via immunoSEQ multiplex PCR, lists solely in-frame clones and lacks some. The sample consists of about 42,000 clones, 70% to 90% of them appearing once. The sequence derives from an adult with an advanced solid tumor such as melanoma, head and neck, liver or kidney cancer. The gene calls are TRBV29-1 and TRBJ2-2, with D possibly matching TRBD2 (6 bases). Sample: CD4+ or CD8+ T cells sorted from blood, taken in a trial of the OX40 agonist ivuxolimab. This CDR3 reads CSALADTGELFF. As DNA, the CDR3 is TGCAGCGCCTTAGCGGACACCGGGGAGCTGTTTTTT.